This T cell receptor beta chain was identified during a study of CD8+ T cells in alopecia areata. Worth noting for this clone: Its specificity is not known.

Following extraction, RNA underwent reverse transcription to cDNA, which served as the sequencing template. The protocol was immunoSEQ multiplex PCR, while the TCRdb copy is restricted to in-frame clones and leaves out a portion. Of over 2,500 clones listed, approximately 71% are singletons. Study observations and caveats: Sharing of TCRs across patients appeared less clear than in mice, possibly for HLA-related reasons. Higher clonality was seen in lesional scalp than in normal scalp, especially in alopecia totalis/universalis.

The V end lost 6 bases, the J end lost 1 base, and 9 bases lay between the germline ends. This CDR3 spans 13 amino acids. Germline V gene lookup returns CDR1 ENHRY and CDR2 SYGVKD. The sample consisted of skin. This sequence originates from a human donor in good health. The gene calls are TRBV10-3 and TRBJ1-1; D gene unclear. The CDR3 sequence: CAISRQKNTEAFF. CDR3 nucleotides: TGTGCCATCAGCCGGCAGAAGAACACTGAAGCTTTCTTT.